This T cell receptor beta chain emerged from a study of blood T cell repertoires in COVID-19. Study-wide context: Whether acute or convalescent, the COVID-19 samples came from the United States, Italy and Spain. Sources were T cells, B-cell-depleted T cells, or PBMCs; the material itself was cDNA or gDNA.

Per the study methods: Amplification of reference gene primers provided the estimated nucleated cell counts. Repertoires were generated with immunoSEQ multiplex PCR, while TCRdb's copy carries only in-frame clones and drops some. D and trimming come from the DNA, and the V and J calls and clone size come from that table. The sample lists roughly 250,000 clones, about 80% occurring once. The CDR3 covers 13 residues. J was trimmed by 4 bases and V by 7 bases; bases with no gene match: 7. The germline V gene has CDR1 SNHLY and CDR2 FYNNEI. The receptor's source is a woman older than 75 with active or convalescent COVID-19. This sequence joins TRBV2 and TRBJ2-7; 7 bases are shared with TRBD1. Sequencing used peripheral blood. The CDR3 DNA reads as TGTGCCAGCACCCTGGGACAGATATACGAGCAGTACTTC. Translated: CASTLGQIYEQYF.